These 27 T cell receptor beta chains share one sample of origin, sequenced in a study of cytomegalovirus exposure and HLA in healthy donors. A multiplex PCR was run with 60 Vbeta primers and 13 Jbeta primers. Some clones are missing from TCRdb's copy, which holds only in-frame ones; the method was immunoSEQ multiplex PCR. The sample includes roughly 100,000 clones, approximately 82% of them seen just once. Sample: PBMCs. Source of these receptors: a man in his forties or fifties in good health and CMV-seronegative.

The chain joins TRBV2 to TRBJ1-5; TRBD1 matches 8 bases. Germline CDR1 SNHLY, CDR2 FYNNEI. V trimming: 6 bases; J trimming: 7 bases; junction bases outside the gene matches: 8. This CDR3 is built from 14 residues. The CDR3 DNA reads as TGTGCCAGCAGGGCAACAGGGGGTGAGCAGCCCCAGCATTTT. Its translation is CASRATGGEQPQHF.

The chain uses TRBV25-1 and TRBJ2-7; D is uncertain. Trimming pared 8 bases from V and 5 bases from J, leaving 16 bases between. The CDR3 extends over 13 amino acids. The V gene's germline CDR1 is MGHDK and CDR2 SYGVNS. CDR3 protein: CASGIGRLHEQYF. DNA of the CDR3: TGTGCCAGCGGAATCGGCAGGCTCCACGAGCAGTACTTC.

The chain carries TRBV7-2 and TRBJ1-5, with a weak D call TRBD1 (6 bases). V gave up 5 bases and J gave up 7 bases, with 15 bases separating them. This CDR3 spans 14 amino acids. The germline V gene encodes CDR1 SGHTA and CDR2 FQGNSA. CDR3 DNA sequence: TGTGCCAGCAGCCCAAGGGGGGGTTTACAGCCCCAGCATTTT. The encoded protein is CASSPRGGLQPQHF.

The chain links TRBV30 to TRBJ2-5; no clear D. V was cut by 4 bases and J by 5 bases, with 11 bases left in between. Germline V gives CDR1 GTSNPN, CDR2 SVGIG (reference sequence). This CDR3 region has 12 residues. The CDR3 sequence: CAWKEVEETQYF. The CDR3 region has the DNA TGTGCCTGGAAAGAGGTGGAGGAGACCCAGTACTTC.

V usage is TRBV14 and J usage is TRBJ2-6, with D hard to call. Trimming removed 2 bases at V and 1 base at J, with 6 bases between. The CDR3 contains 15 residues. CDR1 is SGHDN, CDR2 FVKESK, per germline. This CDR3 is CASSQWPSGANVLTF. DNA for the CDR3: TGTGCCAGCAGCCAATGGCCATCTGGGGCCAACGTCCTGACTTTC. The entire variable domain, with the rest obtained from reference TRBV14 and TRBJ2-6, is as follows: EAGVTQFPSHSVIEKGQTVTLRCDPISGHDNLYWYRRVMGKEIKFLLHFVKESKQDESGMPNNRFLAERTGGTYSTLKVQPAELEDSGVYFCASSQWPSGANVLTFGAGSRLTVL.

The rearrangement joins TRBV13 to TRBJ1-1; D gene ambiguous. With 5 bases removed from V and 3 bases from J, the gap between germline ends came to 13 bases. Germline loops: CDR1 PRHDT, CDR2 FYEKMQ (reference sequence). The CDR3 has 14 residues. The chain's CDR3 is CASSQNVRDTEAFF. In DNA, the CDR3 is TGTGCCAGCAGCCAAAACGTCCGGGACACTGAAGCTTTCTTT.

The chain is built from TRBV19 and TRBJ1-5; weak D call: TRBD1 (5 bases). CDR3 length: 15 amino acids. V was cut by 7 bases and J by 3 bases, with 16 bases left in between. Germline CDR1 is LNHDA and CDR2 is SQIVND (reference sequence). The CDR3 sequence: CASTAGGWVNQPQHF. CDR3 DNA: TGTGCCAGTACCGCGGGGGGGTGGGTCAATCAGCCCCAGCATTTT.

The rearrangement uses TRBV5-4 and TRBJ2-2; the D gene is possibly TRBD2 (5 bases). Trimming pared 6 bases from V and 3 bases from J, leaving 21 bases between. From germline, CDR1 is SGHNT and CDR2 YYREEE (reference sequence). The CDR3 spans 17 residues. DNA of the CDR3: TGTGCCAGCATTTCTACCCCGGGTGGGAGCGACACCGGGGAGCTGTTTTTT. It encodes CASISTPGGSDTGELFF. Variable domain in full (rest from reference TRBV5-4 and TRBJ2-2): ETGVTQSPTHLIKTRGQQVTLRCSSQSGHNTVSWYQQALGQGPQFIFQYYREEENGRGNFPPRFSGLQFPNYSSELNVNALELDDSALYLCASISTPGGSDTGELFFGEGSRLTVL.

The chain carries TRBV21-1 and TRBJ1-2; the table's D call of TRBD1 was not tested on the DNA. TRBV21-1 is an annotated pseudogene. This CDR3 is 14 amino acids long. The CDR3 DNA reads TGTGCCAGCAGCAAAGGGGGGCGCAGCCGTCGCTACACCTTC. This sequence encodes CASSKGGRSRRYTF.

The genes are TRBV19 and TRBJ1-5; 7 bases align to TRBD1. J was trimmed by 10 bases and V by 0 bases; bases with no gene match: 9. Germline CDR1 and CDR2: LNHDA and SQIVND (reference sequence). The CDR3 is made up of 15 amino acids. CDR3 loop: CASSIDRTGGSPQHF. CDR3 bases: TGTGCCAGTAGTATAGATAGGACAGGTGGATCTCCCCAGCATTTT.

This clone was counted a few times. The J gene is TRBJ2-3, the V gene TRBV15; TRBD1 aligns across 9 bases. CDR3 size: 17 residues. Germline V gene data show CDR1 as LNHNV and CDR2 as YYDKDF (reference sequence). After removal of 2 bases from V and 2 bases from J, the junction contained 8 bases not matched to a gene. CDR3 in DNA: TGTGCCACCAGCAGAACCCGTGGGACAGGGTTCACAGATACGCAGTATTTT. Translated, it gives CATSRTRGTGFTDTQYF.

The CDR3 nucleotides are TGTGCCAGCAGCTGGACGGGCTCAATATCGGGGGAGACCCAGTACTTC. Translating gives CASSWTGSISGETQYF. V and J are TRBV11-2 and TRBJ2-5; possibly TRBD2 for D (5 bases). Germline values: CDR1 SGHAT, CDR2 FQNNGV. The CDR3 runs to 16 residues. Trimming removed 4 bases from V and 5 bases from J, with 20 bases in between.

The chain carries TRBV5-6 and TRBJ1-3; D gene unclear. Germline CDR1 SGHDT, CDR2 YYEEEE. The CDR3 contains 13 residues. V shed 0 bases and J shed 4 bases, with 5 bases lying between them. The DNA for the CDR3 is TGTGCCAGCAGCTTGGCTCAGGGAAACACCATATATTTT. This encodes CASSLAQGNTIYF.

J is TRBJ1-6 and V is TRBV4-1; 9 positions match TRBD1. The CDR3 is 18 residues long. Trimming took 2 bases from V and 12 from J; bases not matched to a gene: 17. The germline V gene has CDR1 MGHRA and CDR2 YSYEKL. DNA for the CDR3: TGCGCCAGCAGCCAACATAAGATGGGACGACAGGGGGTCGAACCCCTCCACTTT. Translation gives CASSQHKMGRQGVEPLHF.

Of note for this clone: A read error may produce the germline difference seen at one junction end. CDR3 DNA: TGTGCCAGTAGTTACCAATCGGGGGGGCCTTCTCATGAGCAGTTCTTC. Its translation: CASSYQSGGPSHEQFF. J is TRBJ2-1 and V is TRBV6-6; 8 bases line up with TRBD2. The CDR3 covers 16 residues. From germline, CDR1 is MNHNY and CDR2 SVGAGI (reference sequence).

The V gene is TRBV6-5, the J gene TRBJ2-7, with 8 bases that match TRBD1. The V gene's germline CDR1 is MNHEY and CDR2 SVGAGI. CDR3 length equals 13 residues. V lost 7 bases, J lost 6 bases, and 8 bases stayed unmatched. This chain's CDR3 is CASKDRVWLEQYF. The DNA for the CDR3 is TGTGCCAGCAAGGACAGGGTATGGCTCGAGCAGTACTTC.

The rearrangement links TRBV5-8 to TRBJ2-7, with 9 bases that match TRBD1. Unmatched junction bases numbered 17, after V lost 3 bases and J lost 1 base. Germline assignment: CDR1 SGHTS and CDR2 YDEGEE. This CDR3 comprises 19 residues. CDR3 nucleotides: TGTGCCAGCAGCTCGGCGGGGACAGGGCCGTTCCCCCCTTCCTACGAGCAGTACTTC. Protein: CASSSAGTGPFPPSYEQYF. The variable domain in full, with the rest retrieved from reference TRBV5-8 and TRBJ2-7, is EAGVTQSPTHLIKTRGQQATLRCSPISGHTSVYWYQQALGLGLQFLLWYDEGEERNRGNFPPRFSGRQFPNYSSELNVNALELEDSALYLCASSSAGTGPFPPSYEQYFGPGTRLTVT.

The chain employs TRBV7-2 and TRBJ2-7; TRBD2 matches at 8 bases. V gave up 10 bases and J gave up 0 bases; unmatched junction bases: 8. This CDR3 spans 14 amino acids. Germline CDR1 SGHTA, CDR2 FQGNSA. CDR3 sequence: CATASGRSSYEQYF. CDR3 in DNA: TGTGCCACCGCGAGCGGGAGAAGCTCCTACGAGCAGTACTTC.

This CDR3 reads CASSPLAGEGGPQHF. The CDR3 nucleotides are TGTGCCAGCTCACCACTGGCCGGGGAAGGGGGGCCCCAGCATTTT. J is TRBJ1-5 and V is TRBV18; tentatively, D is TRBD1 (6 bases). The CDR3 totals 15 residues. The V end lost 1 base, the J end lost 9 bases, and 16 bases lay between the germline ends. CDR1 and CDR2 from the germline V gene are KGHSH and LQKENI.

CDR3 residues: CASSLDAGPGQGYGYTF. Written as DNA, the CDR3 is TGCGCCAGCAGCTTGGACGCGGGCCCGGGACAGGGCTATGGCTACACCTTC. The chain carries TRBV5-1 and TRBJ1-2, with 9 bases aligning to TRBD1. Germline CDR1 is SGHRS and CDR2 is YFSETQ. V shed 0 bases and J 4 bases; nucleotides not matched to a gene: 10. The CDR3 runs 17 residues.

This sequence joins TRBV19 and TRBJ1-2; 7 nucleotides match TRBD1. The CDR3 sequence is 13 residues long. Germline V gene data show CDR1 as LNHDA and CDR2 as SQIVND (reference sequence). Losses at the gene ends were 10 bases for V and 4 bases for J; bases not matched to a gene: 9. The CDR3 spells CATKRQGIYGYTF. CDR3 sequence (DNA): TGTGCCACGAAGAGACAGGGCATCTATGGCTACACCTTC.

This clone was detected a few times. The chain has TRBV5-6 and TRBJ2-7; 7 bases are a match to TRBD2. The V and J ends lost 4 bases and 3 bases, in that order; junction bases with no gene match: 4. CDR1 and CDR2 from the germline V gene are SGHDT and YYEEEE. The CDR3 totals 13 residues. The CDR3 DNA is TGTGCCAGCAGCCGAGGGGAGGGCTACGAGCAGTACTTC. Amino acid sequence: CASSRGEGYEQYF.

The rearrangement links TRBV7-2 to TRBJ1-2, with 8 bases that match TRBD1. This CDR3 comprises 15 residues. Germline-derived CDR1 and CDR2 are SGHTA and FQGNSA. J gave up 1 base and V 5 bases, and 6 bases lay outside the gene matches. CDR3 sequence reads: CASSQRQGFNYGYTF. The CDR3 DNA is TGTGCCAGCAGCCAAAGACAGGGGTTTAACTATGGCTACACCTTC. The full variable domain, in which reference TRBV7-2 and TRBJ1-2 provide the parts outside the CDR3, is GAGVSQSPSNKVTEKGKDVELRCDPISGHTALYWYRQSLGQGLEFLIYFQGNSAPDKSGLPSDRFSAERTGGSVSTLTIQRTQQEDSAVYLCASSQRQGFNYGYTFGSGTRLTVV.

The chain employs TRBV29-1 and TRBJ2-7, with 10 bases fitting TRBD1. This CDR3 comprises 15 residues. The V gene's germline CDR1 is SQVTM and CDR2 ANQGSEA. V dropped 7 bases and J dropped 2; count of bases not matched to a gene: 11. CDR3: CSARNDGTGAYEQYF. The CDR3 nucleotides are TGCAGCGCCCGAAATGACGGGACAGGGGCCTACGAGCAGTACTTC.

The CDR3 loop reads CASSPLSGNTEAFF. DNA for the CDR3: TGTGCCAGCTCACCACTTTCGGGGAACACTGAAGCTTTCTTT. The chain combines TRBV18 with TRBJ1-1, with D hard to call. The germline V gene has CDR1 KGHSH and CDR2 LQKENI. CDR3 length: 14 residues. V was pared by 1 base and J by 1 base, with 7 bases between.

The chain has TRBV19 and TRBJ1-1; D not resolved. This CDR3 has 13 amino acids. The germline V and J ends were trimmed by 6 bases and 3 bases, with 11 bases remaining between them. CDR1 LNHDA and CDR2 SQIVND come from the germline V gene (reference sequence). CDR3 amino acids: CASSPLTDTEAFF. The CDR3 DNA reads as TGTGCCAGTAGCCCATTAACGGACACTGAAGCTTTCTTT.

The chain recombines TRBV7-2 with TRBJ2-7; weak D call: TRBD2 (5 bases). Trimming pared 1 base from V and 2 bases from J, leaving 12 bases between. Germline V CDR1 and CDR2: SGHTA, FQGNSA. This CDR3 spans 15 amino acids. CDR3 coding DNA: TGTGCCAGCAGCTTAGAAGGTGCGGGTCCCTACGAGCAGTACTTC. Translated, it gives CASSLEGAGPYEQYF. Full variable domain (remainder filled in from reference TRBV7-2 and TRBJ2-7): GAGVSQSPSNKVTEKGKDVELRCDPISGHTALYWYRQSLGQGLEFLIYFQGNSAPDKSGLPSDRFSAERTGGSVSTLTIQRTQQEDSAVYLCASSLEGAGPYEQYFGPGTRLTVT.